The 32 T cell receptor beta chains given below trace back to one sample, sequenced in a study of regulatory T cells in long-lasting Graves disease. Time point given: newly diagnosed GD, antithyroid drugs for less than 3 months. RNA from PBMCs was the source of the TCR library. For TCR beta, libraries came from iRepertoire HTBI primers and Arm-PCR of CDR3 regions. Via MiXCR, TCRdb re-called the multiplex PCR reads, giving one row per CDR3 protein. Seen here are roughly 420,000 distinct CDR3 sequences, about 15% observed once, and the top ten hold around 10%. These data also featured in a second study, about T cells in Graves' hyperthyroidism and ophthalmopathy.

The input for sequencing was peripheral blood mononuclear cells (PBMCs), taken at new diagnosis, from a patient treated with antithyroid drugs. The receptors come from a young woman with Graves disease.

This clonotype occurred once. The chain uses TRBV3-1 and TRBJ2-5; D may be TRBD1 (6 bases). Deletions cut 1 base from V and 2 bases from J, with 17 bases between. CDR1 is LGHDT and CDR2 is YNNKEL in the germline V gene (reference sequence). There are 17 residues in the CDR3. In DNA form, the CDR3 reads TGTGCCAGCAGCCAAGGGATTAGAGGACAGAATCAAGAGACCCAGTACTTC. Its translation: CASSQGIRGQNQETQYF.

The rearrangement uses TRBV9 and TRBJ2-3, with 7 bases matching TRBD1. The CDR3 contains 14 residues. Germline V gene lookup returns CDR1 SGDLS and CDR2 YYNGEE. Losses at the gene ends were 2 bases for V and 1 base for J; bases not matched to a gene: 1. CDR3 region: CASSVTGRTDTQYF. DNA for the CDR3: TGTGCCAGCAGCGTGACAGGGCGCACAGATACGCAGTATTTT.

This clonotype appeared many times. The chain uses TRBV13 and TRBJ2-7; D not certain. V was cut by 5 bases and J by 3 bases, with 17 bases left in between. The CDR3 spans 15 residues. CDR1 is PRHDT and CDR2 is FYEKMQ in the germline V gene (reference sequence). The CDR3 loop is CASSTRPGTIYEQYF. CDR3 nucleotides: TGTGCCAGCAGCACCCGCCCCGGAACTATCTACGAGCAGTACTTC.

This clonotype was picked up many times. CDR3 nucleotide sequence: TGTGCCTGGAAACGGGAGGCCATGGGTAAGCAGTTCTTC. As protein: CAWKREAMGKQFF. The V gene is TRBV30, the J gene TRBJ2-1; 7 bases align to TRBD2. This CDR3 is built from 13 residues. V shed 4 bases and J 11 bases; nucleotides not matched to a gene: 11. Per germline, CDR1 GTSNPN and CDR2 SVGIG (reference sequence).

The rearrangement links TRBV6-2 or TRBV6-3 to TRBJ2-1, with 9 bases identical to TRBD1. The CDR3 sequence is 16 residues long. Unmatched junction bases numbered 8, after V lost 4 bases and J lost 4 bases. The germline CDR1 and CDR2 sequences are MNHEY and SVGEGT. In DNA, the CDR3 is TGTGCCAGCAGTTGGCCGGGACAGGGACCTTACAATGAGCAGTTCTTC. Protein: CASSWPGQGPYNEQFF.

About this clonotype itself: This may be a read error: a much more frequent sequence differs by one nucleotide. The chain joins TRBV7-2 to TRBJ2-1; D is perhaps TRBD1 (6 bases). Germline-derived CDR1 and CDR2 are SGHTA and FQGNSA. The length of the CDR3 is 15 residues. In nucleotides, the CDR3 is TGTGCCGGCAGCCCACAGGGTGGTTGGTGGGATGAGCAGTTCTTC. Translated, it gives CAGSPQGGWWDEQFF.

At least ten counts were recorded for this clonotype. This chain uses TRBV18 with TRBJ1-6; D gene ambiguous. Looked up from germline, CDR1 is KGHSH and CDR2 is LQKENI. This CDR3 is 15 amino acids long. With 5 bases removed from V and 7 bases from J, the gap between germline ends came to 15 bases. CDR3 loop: CASSIESIGNSPLHF. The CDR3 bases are TGTGCCAGCTCAATTGAAAGTATCGGCAATTCACCCCTCCACTTT.

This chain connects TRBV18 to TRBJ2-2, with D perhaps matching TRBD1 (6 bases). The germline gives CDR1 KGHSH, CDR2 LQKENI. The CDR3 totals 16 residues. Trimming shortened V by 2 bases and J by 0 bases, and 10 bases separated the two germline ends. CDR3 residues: CASSPGPGANTGELFF. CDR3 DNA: TGTGCCAGCTCACCAGGTCCAGGGGCGAACACCGGGGAGCTGTTTTTT.

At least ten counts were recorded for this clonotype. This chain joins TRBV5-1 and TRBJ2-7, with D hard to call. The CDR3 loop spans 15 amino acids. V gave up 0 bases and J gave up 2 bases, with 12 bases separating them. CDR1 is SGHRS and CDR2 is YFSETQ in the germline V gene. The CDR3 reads CASSLGADGTYEQYF. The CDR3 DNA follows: TGCGCCAGCAGCTTGGGGGCGGACGGCACCTACGAGCAGTACTTC.

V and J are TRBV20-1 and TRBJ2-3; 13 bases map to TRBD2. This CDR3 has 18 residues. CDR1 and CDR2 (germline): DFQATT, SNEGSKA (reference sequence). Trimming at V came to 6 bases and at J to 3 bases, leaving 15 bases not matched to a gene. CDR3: CSANAGLAGEGGTDTQYF. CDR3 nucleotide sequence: TGCAGTGCCAATGCCGGACTAGCGGGAGAGGGGGGAACAGATACGCAGTATTTT.

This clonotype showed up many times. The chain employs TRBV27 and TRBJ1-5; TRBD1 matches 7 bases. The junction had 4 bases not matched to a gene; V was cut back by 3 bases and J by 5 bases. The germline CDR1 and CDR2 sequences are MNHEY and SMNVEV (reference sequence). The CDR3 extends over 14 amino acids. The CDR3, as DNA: TGTGCCAGCAGTTTGCAGGGGGGTCATCAGCCCCAGCATTTT. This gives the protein CASSLQGGHQPQHF.

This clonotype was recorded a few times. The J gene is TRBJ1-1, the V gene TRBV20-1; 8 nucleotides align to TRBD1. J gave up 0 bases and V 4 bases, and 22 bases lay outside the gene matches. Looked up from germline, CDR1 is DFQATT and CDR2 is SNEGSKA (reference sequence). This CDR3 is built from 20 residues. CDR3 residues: CSATRPRRPGQEQMNTEAFF. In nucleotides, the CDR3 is TGCAGTGCTACCAGGCCGAGAAGACCGGGACAGGAGCAAATGAACACTGAAGCTTTCTTT.

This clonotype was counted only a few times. Here the CDR3 reads CASSLDRAHTF. The DNA for the CDR3 is TGTGCCAGCAGCTTAGACAGAGCCCACACCTTC. The chain combines TRBV7-9 with TRBJ1-2; D is undetermined. Germline V gene lookup returns CDR1 SEHNR and CDR2 FQNEAQ (reference sequence). The V end lost 1 base, the J end lost 12 bases, and 9 bases lay between the germline ends. The CDR3 sequence is 11 residues long.

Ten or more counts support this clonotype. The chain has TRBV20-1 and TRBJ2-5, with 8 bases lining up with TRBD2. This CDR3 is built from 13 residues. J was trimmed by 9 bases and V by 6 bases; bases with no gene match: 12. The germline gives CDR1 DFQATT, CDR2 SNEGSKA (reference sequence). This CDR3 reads CSALAGRGLAQYF. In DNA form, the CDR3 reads TGCAGTGCCTTAGCGGGAAGGGGATTGGCCCAGTACTTC.

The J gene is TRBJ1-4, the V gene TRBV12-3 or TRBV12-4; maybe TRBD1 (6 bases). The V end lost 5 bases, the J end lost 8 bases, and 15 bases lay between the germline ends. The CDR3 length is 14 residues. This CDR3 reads CASSRTGGREKLFF. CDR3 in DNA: TGTGCCAGCAGTAGAACCGGGGGGCGGGAAAAACTGTTTTTT.

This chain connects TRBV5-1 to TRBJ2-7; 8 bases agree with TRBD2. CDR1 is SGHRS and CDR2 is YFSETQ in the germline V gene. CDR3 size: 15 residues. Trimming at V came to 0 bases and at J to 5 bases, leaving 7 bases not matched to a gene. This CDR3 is CASSLGGLDFDEQYF. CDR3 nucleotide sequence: TGCGCCAGCAGCTTGGGGGGACTAGATTTCGACGAGCAGTACTTC.

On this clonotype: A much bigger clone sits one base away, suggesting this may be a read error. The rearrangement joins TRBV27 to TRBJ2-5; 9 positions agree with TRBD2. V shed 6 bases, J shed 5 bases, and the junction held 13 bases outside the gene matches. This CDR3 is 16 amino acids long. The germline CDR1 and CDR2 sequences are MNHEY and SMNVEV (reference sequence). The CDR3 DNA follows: TGTGCCAGCAGCAGTAGCGGGAGCCCCAAGCGGGAGACCCAGTACTTC. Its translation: CASSSSGSPKRETQYF.

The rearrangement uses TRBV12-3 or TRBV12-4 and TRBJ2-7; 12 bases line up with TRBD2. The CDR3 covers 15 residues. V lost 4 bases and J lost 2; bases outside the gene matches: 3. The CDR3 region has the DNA TGTGCCAGCAGTTGGACTAGCGGGGCCACCTACGAGCAGTACTTC. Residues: CASSWTSGATYEQYF.

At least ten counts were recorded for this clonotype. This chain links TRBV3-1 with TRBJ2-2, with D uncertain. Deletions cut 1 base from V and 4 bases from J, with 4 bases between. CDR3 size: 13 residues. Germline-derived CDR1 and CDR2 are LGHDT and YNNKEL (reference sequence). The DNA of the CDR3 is TGTGCCAGCAGCCAAGCTCTCACCGGGGAGCTGTTTTTT. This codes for CASSQALTGELFF.

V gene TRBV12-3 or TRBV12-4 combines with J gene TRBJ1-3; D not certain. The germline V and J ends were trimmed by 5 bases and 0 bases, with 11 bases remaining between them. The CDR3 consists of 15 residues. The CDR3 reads CASSEAAPSGNTIYF. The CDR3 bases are TGTGCCAGCAGTGAAGCCGCCCCCTCTGGAAACACCATATATTTT.

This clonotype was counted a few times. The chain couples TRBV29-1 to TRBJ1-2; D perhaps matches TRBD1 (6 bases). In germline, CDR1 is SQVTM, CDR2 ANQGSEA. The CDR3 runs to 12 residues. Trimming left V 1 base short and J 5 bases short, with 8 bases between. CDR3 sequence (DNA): TGCAGCGTTGAAGGGGGGCCTTATGGCTACACCTTC. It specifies CSVEGGPYGYTF.

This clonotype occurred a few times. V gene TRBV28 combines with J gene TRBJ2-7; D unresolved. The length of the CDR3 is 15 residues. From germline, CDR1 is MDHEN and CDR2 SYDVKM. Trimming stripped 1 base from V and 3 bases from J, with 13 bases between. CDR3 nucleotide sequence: TGTGCCAGCAGTTTATTTTCGGGCGGCTTCTACGAGCAGTACTTC. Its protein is CASSLFSGGFYEQYF.

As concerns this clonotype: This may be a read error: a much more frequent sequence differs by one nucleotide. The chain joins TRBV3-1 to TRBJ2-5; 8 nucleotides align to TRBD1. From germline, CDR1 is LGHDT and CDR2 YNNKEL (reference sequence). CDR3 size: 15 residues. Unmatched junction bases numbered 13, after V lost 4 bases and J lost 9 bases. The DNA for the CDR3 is TGTGCCAGCAGCCCCCCAGGGGGGACAGGCGGGGCCCAGTACTTC. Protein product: CASSPPGGTGGAQYF.

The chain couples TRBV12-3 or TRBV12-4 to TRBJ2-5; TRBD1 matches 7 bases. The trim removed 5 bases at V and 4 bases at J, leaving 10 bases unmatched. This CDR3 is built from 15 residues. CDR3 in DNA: TGTGCCAGCAGTCTCCTCAGGGGGTTGGGAGAGACCCAGTACTTC. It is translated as CASSLLRGLGETQYF.

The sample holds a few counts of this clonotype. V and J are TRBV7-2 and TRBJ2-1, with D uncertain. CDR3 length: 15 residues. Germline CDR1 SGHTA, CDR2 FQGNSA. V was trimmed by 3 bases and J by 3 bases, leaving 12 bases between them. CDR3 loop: CASSLTRGSYNEQFF. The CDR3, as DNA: TGTGCCAGCAGCTTGACCCGCGGAAGCTACAATGAGCAGTTCTTC.

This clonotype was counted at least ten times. CDR3 region: CAISGQVSSSYNEQFF. The CDR3 DNA reads TGTGCCATCAGTGGACAGGTTTCGAGCTCCTACAATGAGCAGTTCTTC. This chain uses TRBV10-3 with TRBJ2-1; possibly TRBD1 for D (6 bases). From germline, CDR1 is ENHRY and CDR2 SYGVKD. The V end lost 4 bases, the J end lost 0 bases, and 13 bases lay between the germline ends. The CDR3 spans 16 residues.

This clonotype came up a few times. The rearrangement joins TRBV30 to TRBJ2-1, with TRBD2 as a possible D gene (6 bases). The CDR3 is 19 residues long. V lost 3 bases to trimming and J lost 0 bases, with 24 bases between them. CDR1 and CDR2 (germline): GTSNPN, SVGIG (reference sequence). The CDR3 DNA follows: TGTGCCTGGAGAGGTGGCGGGACCCGAGGCAGGAGCTCCTACAATGAGCAGTTCTTC. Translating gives CAWRGGGTRGRSSYNEQFF.

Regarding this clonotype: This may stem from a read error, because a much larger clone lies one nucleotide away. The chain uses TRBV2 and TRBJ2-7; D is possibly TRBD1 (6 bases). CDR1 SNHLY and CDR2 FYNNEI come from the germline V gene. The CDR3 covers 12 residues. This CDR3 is CASKRDNYEQCF. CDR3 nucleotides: TGTGCCAGCAAACGGGACAACTACGAGCAGTGCTTC.

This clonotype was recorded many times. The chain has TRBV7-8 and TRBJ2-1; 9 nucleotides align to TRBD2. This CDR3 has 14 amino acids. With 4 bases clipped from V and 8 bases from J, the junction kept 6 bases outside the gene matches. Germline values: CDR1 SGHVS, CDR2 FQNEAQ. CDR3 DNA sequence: TGTGCCAGCAGCTCTATTAGCGGGAGAGATGAGCAGTTCTTC. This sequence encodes CASSSISGRDEQFF. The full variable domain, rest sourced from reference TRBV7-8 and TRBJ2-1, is GAGVSQSPRYKVAKRGQDVALRCDPISGHVSLFWYQQALGQGPEFLTYFQNEAQLDKSGLPSDRFFAERPEGSVSTLKIQRTQQEDSAVYLCASSSISGRDEQFFGPGTRLTVL.

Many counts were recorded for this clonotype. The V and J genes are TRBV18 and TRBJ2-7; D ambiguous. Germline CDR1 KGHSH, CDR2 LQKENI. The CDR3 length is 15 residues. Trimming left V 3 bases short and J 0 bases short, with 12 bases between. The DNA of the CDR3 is TGTGCCAGCTCACCCCCATACGGGCTCTCCTACGAGCAGTACTTC. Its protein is CASSPPYGLSYEQYF.

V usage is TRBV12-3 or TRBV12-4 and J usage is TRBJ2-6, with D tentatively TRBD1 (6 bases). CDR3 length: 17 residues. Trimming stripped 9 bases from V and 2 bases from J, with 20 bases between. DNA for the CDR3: TGTGCCAGTGAGGAGTATTACAGGGTAACTGGGGCCAACGTCCTGACTTTC. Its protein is CASEEYYRVTGANVLTF.

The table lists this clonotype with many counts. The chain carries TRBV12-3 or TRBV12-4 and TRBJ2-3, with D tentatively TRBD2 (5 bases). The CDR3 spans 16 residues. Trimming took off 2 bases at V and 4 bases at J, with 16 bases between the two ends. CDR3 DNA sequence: TGTGCCAGCAGTTTATCGGCTGTCTCCGGGGCAGATACGCAGTATTTT. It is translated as CASSLSAVSGADTQYF.